This entry lists 17 T cell receptor beta chains sequenced from one sample in a study of T cell repertoires in cytomegalovirus infection. TCRdb ran MiXCR on the reads and lists one entry per CDR3 protein. The table shows hundreds of thousands of distinct CDR3 sequences, with 25% to 35% occurring only once. The antigens these receptors bind are not known. This material consisted of cultured PBMCs, taken from culture after CMV antigen stimulation. Every receptor here comes from a human donor in good health (CMV status not recorded). Some clones in this sample may be carry-over from other donors' samples.

This rearrangement joins TRBV29-1 to TRBJ2-6; tentative D call: TRBD2 (5 bases). The CDR3 has 15 residues. Trimming took off 6 bases at V and 0 bases at J, with 12 bases between the two ends. Germline values: CDR1 SQVTM, CDR2 ANQGSEA. The CDR3 sequence: CSVKPAGSGANVLTF. The CDR3 nucleotides read TGCAGCGTAAAACCGGCGGGCTCTGGGGCCAACGTCCTGACTTTC. The variable domain in full, completed from reference TRBV29-1 and TRBJ2-6, reads SAVISQKPSRDICQRGTSLTIQCQVDSQVTMMFWYRQQPGQSLTLIATANQGSEATYESGFVIDKFPISRPNLTFSTLTVSNMSPEDSSIYLCSVKPAGSGANVLTFGAGSRLTVL.

This clonotype occurred a few times. The DNA of the CDR3 is TGTGCCAGCAGTGGGGGCGGGAGGGCCTACAATGAGCAGTTCTTC. As protein: CASSGGGRAYNEQFF. The chain is built from TRBV6-2 or TRBV6-3 and TRBJ2-1; 9 bases fit TRBD2. V was pared by 5 bases and J by 2 bases, with 4 bases of the junction left unmatched. The CDR3 has 15 residues. Germline lookup yields CDR1 MNHEY and CDR2 SVGEGT.

This clonotype was detected many times. V is TRBV7-2 and J is TRBJ2-7, with a weak D call TRBD1 (5 bases). Germline values: CDR1 SGHTA, CDR2 FQGNSA. The CDR3 covers 15 residues. Trimming removed 7 bases at V and 3 bases at J, with 19 bases between. The CDR3 nucleotides read TGTGCCAGCACGAACTCTGCGGACACCAACTACGAGCAGTACTTC. It encodes CASTNSADTNYEQYF.

This chain links TRBV4-1 with TRBJ2-7, with TRBD1 matching 8 bases. Germline V CDR1 and CDR2: MGHRA, YSYEKL. CDR3 length: 16 residues. After removal of 1 base from V and 3 bases from J, the junction contained 8 bases not matched to a gene. The CDR3 sequence is CASSQGSKDRVYEQYF. The CDR3 DNA reads TGCGCCAGCAGCCAAGGGAGTAAGGACAGGGTCTACGAGCAGTACTTC.

The chain joins TRBV12-3 or TRBV12-4 to TRBJ2-7, with TRBD2 matching over 7 bases. The CDR3 contains 13 residues. The junction had 8 bases not matched to a gene; V was cut back by 6 bases and J by 6 bases. The CDR3 bases are TGTGCCAGCAGCCCGTGGGGGGGGTCCGAGCAGTACTTC. This encodes CASSPWGGSEQYF.

This clonotype was recorded a few times. The chain has TRBV10-3 and TRBJ2-2; D is perhaps TRBD2 (6 bases). Germline V lookup: CDR1 ENHRY, CDR2 SYGVKD. The CDR3 length is 15 residues. Trimming removed 2 bases at V and 4 bases at J, with 11 bases between. CDR3 sequence: CAISERLAATGELFF. Written as DNA, the CDR3 is TGTGCCATCAGTGAGAGGTTAGCGGCCACCGGGGAGCTGTTTTTT.

The gene calls are TRBV19 and TRBJ1-5, with D hard to call. Germline assignment: CDR1 LNHDA and CDR2 SQIVND (reference sequence). The CDR3 runs 13 residues. With 4 bases removed from V and 7 bases from J, the gap between germline ends came to 11 bases. The CDR3 nucleotides read TGTGCCAGTAGTAAGGTTGGGGTACAGCCCCAGCATTTT. Translation gives CASSKVGVQPQHF.

V and J are TRBV19 and TRBJ2-2; TRBD1 agrees at 7 bases. The length of the CDR3 is 15 residues. V gave up 11 bases and J gave up 0 bases; unmatched junction bases: 9. The germline V gene encodes CDR1 LNHDA and CDR2 SQIVND (reference sequence). In nucleotides, the CDR3 is TGTGCCGGAGGCAGGACAGGAGCGAACACCGGGGAGCTGTTTTTT. Protein sequence: CAGGRTGANTGELFF.

The chain is built from TRBV7-2 and TRBJ1-1; D not resolved. Germline V gene data show CDR1 as SGHTA and CDR2 as FQGNSA. The CDR3 runs to 15 residues. The V end lost 2 bases, the J end lost 3 bases, and 13 bases lay between the germline ends. The CDR3 region has the DNA TGTGCCAGCAGCTTAAACGGTGAAAGGTACACTGAAGCTTTCTTT. Its translation is CASSLNGERYTEAFF.

The V and J genes are TRBV4-1 and TRBJ2-7; 9 nucleotides line up with TRBD1. Germline-derived CDR1 and CDR2 are MGHRA and YSYEKL. The CDR3 loop spans 13 amino acids. J was trimmed by 7 bases and V by 4 bases; bases with no gene match: 5. CDR3 in amino acids: CASSPRTGEEQYF. CDR3 in DNA: TGCGCCAGCAGCCCTAGGACAGGGGAGGAGCAGTACTTC.

This clonotype was seen a few times. V gene TRBV20-1 combines with J gene TRBJ2-5, with D possibly being TRBD2 (6 bases). Per germline, CDR1 DFQATT and CDR2 SNEGSKA (reference sequence). There are 16 residues in the CDR3. V was clipped by 3 bases and J by 5 bases, with 22 bases between them. This chain's CDR3 is CSASWELGGKRETQYF. The DNA of the CDR3 is TGCAGTGCTAGTTGGGAATTAGGCGGGAAGAGGGAGACCCAGTACTTC.

Comment on this clonotype: Given a much more abundant clone one base away, this may be a read error. The rearrangement links TRBV7-2 to TRBJ2-7, with 9 bases that match TRBD2. The CDR3 extends over 14 amino acids. Germline-derived CDR1 and CDR2 are SGHTA and FQGNSA. The CDR3, as DNA: TGTGCCAGCAGCGCTAGCGGGGCCTTGTACGCGCAGTACTTC. The encoded protein is CASSASGALYAQYF.

This clonotype was recorded a few times. The V and J genes are TRBV20-1 and TRBJ1-1; no definite D call. The germline CDR1 and CDR2 sequences are DFQATT and SNEGSKA (reference sequence). Trimming removed 7 bases at V and 1 base at J, with 13 bases between. The CDR3 is made up of 13 amino acids. The CDR3 DNA reads TGCAGTGTTAGTCCACCGGGGAACACTGAAGCTTTCTTT. It yields the protein CSVSPPGNTEAFF.

In regard to this clonotype: One end of the junction does not line up with germline, which may come from a read error. The rearrangement links TRBV12-3 or TRBV12-4 to TRBJ2-7; 7 bases fit TRBD2. The CDR3 is 15 amino acids. The CDR3 spells CASSPIRGDSHEQYF. The CDR3 DNA reads TGTGCCAGCAGCCCTATCCGGGGGGACTCCCACGAGCAGTACTTC.

This chain joins TRBV27 and TRBJ2-5; D perhaps matches TRBD2 (5 bases). The CDR3 covers 14 residues. Germline loops: CDR1 MNHEY, CDR2 SMNVEV (reference sequence). Trimming pared 5 bases from V and 4 bases from J, leaving 14 bases between. The DNA of the CDR3 is TGTGCCAGCAGTATGGGTCCACGGGGAGAGACCCAGTACTTC. Encoded protein: CASSMGPRGETQYF.

This clonotype was seen more than once but under ten times. The chain carries TRBV7-9 and TRBJ1-5; 7 bases agree with TRBD1. The V gene's germline CDR1 is SEHNR and CDR2 FQNEAQ (reference sequence). The CDR3 consists of 15 residues. Germline trimming cut 1 base from V and 3 bases from J; bases unmatched to any gene: 3. The CDR3 here is CASSLGTGFNQPQHF. The CDR3 nucleotides read TGTGCCAGCAGCTTAGGGACAGGATTCAATCAGCCCCAGCATTTT.

The chain has TRBV7-3 and TRBJ2-1; possible D gene TRBD1, 6 bases. The length of the CDR3 is 13 residues. Trimming took 5 bases from V and 10 from J, leaving 15 bases between them. Germline CDR1 SGHTA, CDR2 FQGTGA. CDR3 nucleotide sequence: TGTGCCAGCAGCCCTAACAGGGTGGGCGAGCAGTTCTTC. Protein product: CASSPNRVGEQFF.